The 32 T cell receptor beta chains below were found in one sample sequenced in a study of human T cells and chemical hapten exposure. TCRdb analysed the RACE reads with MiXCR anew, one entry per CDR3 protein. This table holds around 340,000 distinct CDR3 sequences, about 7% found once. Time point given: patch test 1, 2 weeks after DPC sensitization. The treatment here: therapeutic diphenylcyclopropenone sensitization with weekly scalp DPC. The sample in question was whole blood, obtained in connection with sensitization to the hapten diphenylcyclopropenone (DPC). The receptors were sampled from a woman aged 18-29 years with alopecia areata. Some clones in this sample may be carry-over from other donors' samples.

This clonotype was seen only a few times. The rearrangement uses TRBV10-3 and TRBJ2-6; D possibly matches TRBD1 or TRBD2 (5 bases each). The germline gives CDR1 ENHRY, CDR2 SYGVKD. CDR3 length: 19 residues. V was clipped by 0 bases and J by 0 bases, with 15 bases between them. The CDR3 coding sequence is TGTGCCATCAGTGAGTCGACTCGGGGCTCCGGCTCTGGGGCCAACGTCCTGACTTTC. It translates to CAISESTRGSGSGANVLTF.

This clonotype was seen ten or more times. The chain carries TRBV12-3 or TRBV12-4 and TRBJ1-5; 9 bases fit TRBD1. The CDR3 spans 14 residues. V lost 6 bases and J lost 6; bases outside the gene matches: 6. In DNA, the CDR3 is TGTGCCAGCAGACCAACAGGGGGCTTTCAGCCCCAGCATTTT. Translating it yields CASRPTGGFQPQHF.

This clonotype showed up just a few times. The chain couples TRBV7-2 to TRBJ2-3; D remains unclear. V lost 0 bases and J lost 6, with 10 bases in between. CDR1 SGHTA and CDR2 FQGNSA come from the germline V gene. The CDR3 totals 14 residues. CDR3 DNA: TGTGCCAGCAGCTTAGCTGCGCCTCCCGATACGCAGTATTTT. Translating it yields CASSLAAPPDTQYF.

The DNA of the CDR3 is TGTGCCAGCAGCTTTGGACAGGGGGGCACAGATACGCAGTATTTT. Amino acids: CASSFGQGGTDTQYF. The V call is TRBV11-2, the J call TRBJ2-3, with 10 bases identical to TRBD1. Germline assignment: CDR1 SGHAT and CDR2 FQNNGV. J was trimmed by 1 base and V by 3 bases; bases with no gene match: 1. The CDR3 consists of 15 residues.

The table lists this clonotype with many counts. CDR3 loop: CASSDRAGTYEQYF. The CDR3 coding sequence is TGTGCCAGCAGTGATCGTGCGGGGACCTACGAGCAGTACTTC. The rearrangement links TRBV6-5 to TRBJ2-7, with a tentative D call TRBD2 (6 bases). V was shortened by 5 bases and J by 2 bases, with 13 bases between the two germline ends. CDR3 size: 14 residues. The germline CDR1 and CDR2 sequences are MNHEY and SVGAGI.

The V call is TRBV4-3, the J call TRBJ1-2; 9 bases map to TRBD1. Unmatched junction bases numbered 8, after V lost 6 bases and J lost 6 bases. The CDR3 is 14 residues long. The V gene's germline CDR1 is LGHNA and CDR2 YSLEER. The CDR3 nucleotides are TGCGCCAGCAGTCTTGGACAGGGGAAAGATGGCTACACCTTC. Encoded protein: CASSLGQGKDGYTF.

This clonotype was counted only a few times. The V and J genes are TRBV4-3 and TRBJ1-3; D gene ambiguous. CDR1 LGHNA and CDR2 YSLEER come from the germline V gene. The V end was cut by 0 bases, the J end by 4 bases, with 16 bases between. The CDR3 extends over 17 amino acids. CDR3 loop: CASSQDVARELGNTIYF. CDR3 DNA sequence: TGCGCCAGCAGCCAAGATGTAGCGCGGGAGTTGGGAAACACCATATATTTT.

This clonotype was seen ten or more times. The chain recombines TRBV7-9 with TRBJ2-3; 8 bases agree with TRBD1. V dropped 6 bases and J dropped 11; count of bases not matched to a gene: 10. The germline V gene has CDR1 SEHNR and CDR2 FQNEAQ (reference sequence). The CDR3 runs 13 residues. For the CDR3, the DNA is TGTGCCAGCAGGACCGGACAGGGTCGAGGGCAGTATTTT. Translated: CASRTGQGRGQYF.

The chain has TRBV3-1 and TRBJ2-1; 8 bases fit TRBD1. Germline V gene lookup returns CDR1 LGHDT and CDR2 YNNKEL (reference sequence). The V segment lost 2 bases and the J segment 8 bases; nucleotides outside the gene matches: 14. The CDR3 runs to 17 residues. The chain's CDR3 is CASSQQRTTGEGHEQFF. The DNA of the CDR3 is TGTGCCAGCAGCCAACAAAGGACGACAGGGGAAGGCCATGAGCAGTTCTTC.

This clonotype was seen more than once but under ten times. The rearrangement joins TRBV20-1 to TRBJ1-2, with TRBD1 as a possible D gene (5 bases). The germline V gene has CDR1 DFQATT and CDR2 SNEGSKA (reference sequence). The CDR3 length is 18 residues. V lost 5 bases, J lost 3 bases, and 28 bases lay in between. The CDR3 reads CSASRKVLGEIIHYGYTF. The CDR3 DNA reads TGCAGTGCTTCCCGAAAGGTTTTAGGGGAAATCATTCACTATGGCTACACCTTC.

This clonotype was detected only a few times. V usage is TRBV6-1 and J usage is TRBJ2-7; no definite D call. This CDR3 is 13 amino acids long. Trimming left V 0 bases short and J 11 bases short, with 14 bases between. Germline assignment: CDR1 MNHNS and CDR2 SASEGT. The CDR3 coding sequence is TGTGCCAGCAGTGAAGCGCTGGCAGCCGTTAAGTACTTC. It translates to CASSEALAAVKYF.

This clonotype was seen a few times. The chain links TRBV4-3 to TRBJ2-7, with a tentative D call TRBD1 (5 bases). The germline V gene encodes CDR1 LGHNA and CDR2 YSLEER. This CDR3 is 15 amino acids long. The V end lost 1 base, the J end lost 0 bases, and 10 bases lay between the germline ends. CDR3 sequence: CASSQGQYFSYEQYF. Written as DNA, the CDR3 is TGCGCCAGCAGCCAAGGACAGTACTTCTCCTACGAGCAGTACTTC.

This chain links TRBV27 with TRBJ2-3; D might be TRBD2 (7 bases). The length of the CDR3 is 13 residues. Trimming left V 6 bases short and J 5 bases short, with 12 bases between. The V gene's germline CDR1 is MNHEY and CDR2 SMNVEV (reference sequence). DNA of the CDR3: TGTGCCAGCAGCGGGGGGCAGGGAGATACGCAGTATTTT. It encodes CASSGGQGDTQYF.

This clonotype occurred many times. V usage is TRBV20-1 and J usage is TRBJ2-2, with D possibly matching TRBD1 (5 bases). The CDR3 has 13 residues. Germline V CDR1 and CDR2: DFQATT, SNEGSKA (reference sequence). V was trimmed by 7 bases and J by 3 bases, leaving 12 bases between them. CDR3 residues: CSVADTDTGELFF. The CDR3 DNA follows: TGCAGTGTTGCGGACACAGACACCGGGGAGCTGTTTTTT.

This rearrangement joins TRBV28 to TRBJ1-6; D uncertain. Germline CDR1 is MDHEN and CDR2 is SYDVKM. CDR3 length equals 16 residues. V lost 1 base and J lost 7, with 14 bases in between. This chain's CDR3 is CASSLYPAVPNSPLHF. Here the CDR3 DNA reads TGTGCCAGCAGTTTATACCCAGCAGTCCCCAATTCACCCCTCCACTTT.

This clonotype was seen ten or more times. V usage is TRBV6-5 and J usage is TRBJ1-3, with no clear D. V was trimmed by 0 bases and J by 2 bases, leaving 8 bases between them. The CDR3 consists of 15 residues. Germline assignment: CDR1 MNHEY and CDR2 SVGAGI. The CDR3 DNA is TGTGCCAGCAGTTACTCCGGAGGAACTGGAAACACCATATATTTT. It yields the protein CASSYSGGTGNTIYF.

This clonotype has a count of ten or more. The CDR3, as DNA: TGTGCCAGCAGTTTATGGATCGGGCAGGGCCAGTACTTC. Its protein is CASSLWIGQGQYF. J is TRBJ2-7 and V is TRBV12-3 or TRBV12-4; D possibly corresponds to TRBD1 (5 bases). The CDR3 totals 13 residues. V lost 2 bases to trimming and J lost 10 bases, with 15 bases between them.

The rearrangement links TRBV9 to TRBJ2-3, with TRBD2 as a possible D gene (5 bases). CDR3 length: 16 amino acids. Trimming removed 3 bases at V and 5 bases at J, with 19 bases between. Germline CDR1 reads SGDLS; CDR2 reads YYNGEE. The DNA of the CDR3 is TGTGCCAGCAGCGCAAGCGCCGGGATTTCTGGAGATACGCAGTATTTT. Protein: CASSASAGISGDTQYF. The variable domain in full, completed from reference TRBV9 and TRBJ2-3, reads DSGVTQTPKHLITATGQRVTLRCSPRSGDLSVYWYQQSLDQGLQFLIQYYNGEERAKGNILERFSAQQFPDLHSELNLSSLELGDSALYFCASSASAGISGDTQYFGPGTRLTVL.

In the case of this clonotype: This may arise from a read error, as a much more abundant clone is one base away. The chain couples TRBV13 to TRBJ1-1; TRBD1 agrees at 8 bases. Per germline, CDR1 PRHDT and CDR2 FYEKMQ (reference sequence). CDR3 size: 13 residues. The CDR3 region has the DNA TGTGCCAGCAGAAACGGGACAGGCACTGAAGTTTTCTTT. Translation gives CASRNGTGTEVFF.

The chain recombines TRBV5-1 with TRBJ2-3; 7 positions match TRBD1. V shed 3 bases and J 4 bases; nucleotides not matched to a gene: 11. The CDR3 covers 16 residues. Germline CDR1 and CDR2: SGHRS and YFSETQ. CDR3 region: CASSSRDSHDADTQYF. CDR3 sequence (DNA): TGCGCCAGCAGCTCACGGGACAGCCACGACGCAGATACGCAGTATTTT.

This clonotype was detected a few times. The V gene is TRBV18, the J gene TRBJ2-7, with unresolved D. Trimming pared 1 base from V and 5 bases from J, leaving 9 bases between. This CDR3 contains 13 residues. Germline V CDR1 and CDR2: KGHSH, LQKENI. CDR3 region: CASSPRSSDEQYF. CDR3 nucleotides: TGTGCCAGCTCACCACGATCGTCGGACGAGCAGTACTTC. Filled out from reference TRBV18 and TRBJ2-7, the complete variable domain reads NAGVMQNPRHLVRRRGQEARLRCSPMKGHSHVYWYRQLPEEGLKFMVYLQKENIIDESGMPKERFSAEFPKEGPSILRIQQVVRGDSAAYFCASSPRSSDEQYFGPGTRLTVT.

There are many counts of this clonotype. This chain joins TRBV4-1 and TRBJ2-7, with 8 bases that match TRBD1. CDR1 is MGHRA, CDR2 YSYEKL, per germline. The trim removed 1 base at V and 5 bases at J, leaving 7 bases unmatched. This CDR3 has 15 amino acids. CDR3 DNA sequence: TGCGCCAGCAGCCAAGCCTGGACAGGGTTGGACGAGCAGTACTTC. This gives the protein CASSQAWTGLDEQYF.

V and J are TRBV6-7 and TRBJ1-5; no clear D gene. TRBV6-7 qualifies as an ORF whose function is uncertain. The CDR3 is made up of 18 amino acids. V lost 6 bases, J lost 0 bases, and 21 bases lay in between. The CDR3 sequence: CASSKQSPEFNSNQPQHF. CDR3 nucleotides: TGTGCCAGCAGCAAACAAAGCCCCGAGTTCAATAGCAATCAGCCCCAGCATTTT.

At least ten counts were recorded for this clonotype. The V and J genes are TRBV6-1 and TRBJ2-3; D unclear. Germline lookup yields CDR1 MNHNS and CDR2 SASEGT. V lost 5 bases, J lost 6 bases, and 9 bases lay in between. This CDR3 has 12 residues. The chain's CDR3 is CASSPNGDTQYF. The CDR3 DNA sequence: TGTGCCAGCAGTCCTAATGGGGATACGCAGTATTTT.

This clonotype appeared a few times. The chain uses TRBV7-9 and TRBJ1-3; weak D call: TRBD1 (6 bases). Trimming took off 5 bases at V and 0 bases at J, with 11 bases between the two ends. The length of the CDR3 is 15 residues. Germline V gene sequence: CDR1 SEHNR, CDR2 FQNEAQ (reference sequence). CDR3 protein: CASSLGQISGNTIYF. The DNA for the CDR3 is TGTGCCAGCAGCCTCGGACAGATCTCTGGAAACACCATATATTTT. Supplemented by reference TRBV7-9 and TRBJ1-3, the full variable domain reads DTGVSQNPRHKITKRGQNVTFRCDPISEHNRLYWYRQTLGQGPEFLTYFQNEAQLEKSRLLSDRFSAERPKGSFSTLEIQRTEQGDSAMYLCASSLGQISGNTIYFGEGSWLTVV.

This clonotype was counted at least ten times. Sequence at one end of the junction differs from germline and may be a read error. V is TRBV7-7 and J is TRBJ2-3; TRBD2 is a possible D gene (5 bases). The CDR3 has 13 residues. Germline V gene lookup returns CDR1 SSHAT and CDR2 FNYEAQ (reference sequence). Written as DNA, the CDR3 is TGTGCTAGCAGCTTAGGACCCGAGGGCACGCAGTATTTT. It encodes CASSLGPEGTQYF.

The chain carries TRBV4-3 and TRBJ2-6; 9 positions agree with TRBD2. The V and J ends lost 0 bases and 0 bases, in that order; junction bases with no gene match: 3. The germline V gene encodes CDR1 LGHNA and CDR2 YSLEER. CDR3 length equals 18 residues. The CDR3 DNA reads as TGCGCCAGCAGCCAAGAGCGCGGGGGGGGCTCTGGGGCCAACGTCCTGACTTTC. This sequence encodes CASSQERGGGSGANVLTF.

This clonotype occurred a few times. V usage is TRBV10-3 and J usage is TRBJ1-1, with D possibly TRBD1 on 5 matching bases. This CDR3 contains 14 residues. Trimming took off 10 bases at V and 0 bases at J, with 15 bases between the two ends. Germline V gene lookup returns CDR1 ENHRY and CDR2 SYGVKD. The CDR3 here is CATLTAVMNTEAFF. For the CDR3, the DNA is TGTGCCACCTTGACAGCGGTCATGAACACTGAAGCTTTCTTT.

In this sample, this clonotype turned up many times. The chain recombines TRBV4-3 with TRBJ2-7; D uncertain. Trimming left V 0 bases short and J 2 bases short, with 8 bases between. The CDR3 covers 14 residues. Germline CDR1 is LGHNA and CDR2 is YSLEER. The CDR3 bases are TGCGCCAGCAGCCAAGATGTCGGTACCTACGAGCAGTACTTC. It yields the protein CASSQDVGTYEQYF.

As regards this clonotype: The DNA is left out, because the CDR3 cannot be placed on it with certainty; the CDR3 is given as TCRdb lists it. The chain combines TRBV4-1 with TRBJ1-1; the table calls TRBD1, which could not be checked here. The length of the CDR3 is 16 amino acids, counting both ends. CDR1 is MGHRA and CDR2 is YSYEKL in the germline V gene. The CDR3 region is CASSQWGQGAYPESFF.

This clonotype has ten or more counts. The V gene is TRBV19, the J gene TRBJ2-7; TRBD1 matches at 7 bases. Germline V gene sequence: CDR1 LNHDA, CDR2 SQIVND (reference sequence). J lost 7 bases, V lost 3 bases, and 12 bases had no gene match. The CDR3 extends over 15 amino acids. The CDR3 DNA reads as TGTGCCAGTAGTATTCGTGACAGGGAGATCGAGGAGCAGTACTTC. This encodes CASSIRDREIEEQYF.

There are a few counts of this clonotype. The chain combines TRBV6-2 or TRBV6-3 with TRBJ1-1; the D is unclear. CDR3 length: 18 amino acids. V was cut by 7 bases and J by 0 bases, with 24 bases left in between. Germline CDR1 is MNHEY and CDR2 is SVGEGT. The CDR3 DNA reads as TGTGCCAGCACACAACGGGCAGGCACCCGAACCATGAACACTGAAGCTTTCTTT. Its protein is CASTQRAGTRTMNTEAFF.